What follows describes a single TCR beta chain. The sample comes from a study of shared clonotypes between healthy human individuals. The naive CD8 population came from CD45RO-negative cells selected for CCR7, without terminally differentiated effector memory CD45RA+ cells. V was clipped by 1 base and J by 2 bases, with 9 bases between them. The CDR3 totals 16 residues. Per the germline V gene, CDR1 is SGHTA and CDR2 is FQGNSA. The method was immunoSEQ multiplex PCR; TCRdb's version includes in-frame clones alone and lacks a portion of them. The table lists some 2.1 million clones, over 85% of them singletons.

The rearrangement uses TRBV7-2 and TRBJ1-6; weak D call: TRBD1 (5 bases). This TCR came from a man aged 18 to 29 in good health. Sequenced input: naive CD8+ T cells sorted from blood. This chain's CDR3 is CASSLVWDPYNSPLHF. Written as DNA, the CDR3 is TGTGCCAGCAGCTTAGTCTGGGACCCCTATAATTCACCCCTCCACTTT.